The following is a T cell receptor beta chain sequence with its context. Its antigen is undetermined. This sample is drawn from a study of cytomegalovirus exposure and HLA in healthy donors. The ends lost 4 bases at V and 8 bases at J; junction bases unmatched: 8. The CDR3 totals 14 residues. Germline-derived CDR1 and CDR2 are SGHNT and YENEEA. Primers for the PCR totalled 60 Vbeta and 13 Jbeta. Authors' data handling: In a later analysis, of around 85 million unique beta chains, around 11 million appeared in at least two donors. Measured with immunoSEQ multiplex PCR; TCRdb has only the in-frame clones, and not every one. That table furnishes V, J and clone size, whereas the DNA furnished D and trimming. The repertoire includes approximately 140,000 clones, approximately 80% of them detected once, and around 6.6% sits in the top ten. Nominal health characterized the donors when sampled, though unrecorded immune exposures were likely.

General study findings and limits: As was reported, the HLA-A and HLA-B alleles of most subjects were accurately predicted from TCR beta sequences.

The source is a woman aged 40 to 50 in good health and CMV-seropositive. The rearrangement joins TRBV11-3 to TRBJ2-3, with 8 bases that match TRBD2. Sequenced sample: PBMCs. The CDR3 loop reads CASSSGLGDGTQYF. DNA of the CDR3: TGTGCCAGCAGCTCGGGACTAGGGGATGGTACGCAGTATTTT.